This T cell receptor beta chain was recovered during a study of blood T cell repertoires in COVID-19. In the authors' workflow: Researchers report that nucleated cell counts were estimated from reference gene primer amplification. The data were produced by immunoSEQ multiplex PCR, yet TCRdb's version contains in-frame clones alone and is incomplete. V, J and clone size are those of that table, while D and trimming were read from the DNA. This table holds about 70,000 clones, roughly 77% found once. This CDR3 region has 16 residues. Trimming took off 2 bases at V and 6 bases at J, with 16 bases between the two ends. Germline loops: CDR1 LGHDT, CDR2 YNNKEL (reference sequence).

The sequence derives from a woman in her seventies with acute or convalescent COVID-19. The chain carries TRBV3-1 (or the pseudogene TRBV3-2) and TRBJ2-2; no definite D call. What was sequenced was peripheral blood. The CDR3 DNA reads TGTGCCAGCAGCCAAAGGAGACCCGATCGGGCCGGGGAGCTGTTTTTT. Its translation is CASSQRRPDRAGELFF.